The 24 T cell receptor beta chains given below trace back to one sample, sequenced in a study of post-analysis software for immune sequencing data. Points from the study as a whole: Relative to controls, patients had five TRBV segments at higher frequency, with TRBV5-6, TRBV5-1 and TRBV20-1 among these.

The TCR beta cDNA libraries contained unique molecular identifiers. One entry per CDR3 protein, called by TCRdb with MiXCR from the PCR reads. Among just over 250,000 distinct CDR3 sequences listed, 30% to 45% were seen once. These TCRs are of unknown antigen specificity. The sample consisted of blood. These receptors all stem from a girl aged 10-17 years with multiple sclerosis.

In the case of this clonotype: A read error may explain this, as a much larger clone is one base away. V and J are TRBV27 and TRBJ1-1; 7 bases map to TRBD1. Germline lookup yields CDR1 MNHEY and CDR2 SMNVEV (reference sequence). CDR3 length equals 14 residues. This CDR3 is CASSLSAGGHEVFF. The CDR3 DNA reads TGTGCCAGCAGTTTATCCGCAGGGGGGCATGAAGTTTTCTTT.

The chain carries TRBV12-3 or TRBV12-4 and TRBJ1-1, with D possibly TRBD1 on 6 matching bases. V dropped 7 bases and J dropped 1 base, with 16 bases sitting between them. This CDR3 is built from 15 residues. CDR3 sequence: CASTDTGWGNTEAFF. DNA of the CDR3: TGTGCCAGCACCGACACAGGGTGGGGGAACACTGAAGCTTTCTTT.

This chain joins TRBV5-1 and TRBJ1-2, with TRBD1 identical over 9 bases. The junction had 6 bases not matched to a gene; V was cut back by 5 bases and J by 7 bases. CDR1 and CDR2 from the germline V gene are SGHRS and YFSETQ. The CDR3 is 13 amino acids. The CDR3 reads CASSPGTGTGYTF. The CDR3 bases are TGCGCCAGCAGTCCCGGGACAGGGACTGGCTACACCTTC.

J is TRBJ1-6 and V is TRBV6-5; D not resolved. CDR3 length: 13 amino acids. Between the trimmed V and J ends, which lost 0 bases and 18 bases, there was a span of 15 bases. CDR1 MNHEY and CDR2 SVGAGI come from the germline V gene. In nucleotides, the CDR3 is TGTGCCAGCAGTTACTCGCTGGGAGCCCCGGCCCACTTT. As protein: CASSYSLGAPAHF.

This clonotype was seen many times. The chain recombines TRBV7-3 with TRBJ2-3; TRBD2 aligns across 7 bases. Trimming removed 2 bases from V and 5 bases from J; junction bases left unmatched: 22. The CDR3 runs 20 residues. Germline CDR1 SGHTA, CDR2 FQGTGA. CDR3 coding DNA: TGTGCCAGCAGCTTAGAGGGTCGGGCTAGCGGATATTTAATCGAAGATACGCAGTATTTT. This gives the protein CASSLEGRASGYLIEDTQYF. Combining the CDR3 with reference TRBV7-3 and TRBJ2-3 gives the whole variable domain GAGVSQTPSNKVTEKGKYVELRCDPISGHTALYWYRQSLGQGPEFLIYFQGTGAADDSGLPNDRFFAVRPEGSVSTLKIQRTERGDSAVYLCASSLEGRASGYLIEDTQYFGPGTRLTVL.

A few counts support this clonotype. The gene calls are TRBV3-1 and TRBJ1-2; D possibly corresponds to TRBD1 (5 bases). Germline lookup yields CDR1 LGHDT and CDR2 YNNKEL (reference sequence). V was cut by 8 bases and J by 7 bases, with 17 bases left in between. The CDR3 extends over 13 amino acids. CDR3 residues: CASGQGRASGYTF. The DNA of the CDR3 is TGTGCCAGCGGTCAGGGCCGGGCGAGTGGCTACACCTTC. Full variable domain (rest looked up from reference TRBV3-1 and TRBJ1-2): DTAVSQTPKYLVTQMGNDKSIKCEQNLGHDTMYWYKQDSKKFLKIMFSYNNKELIINETVPNRFSPKSPDKAHLNLHINSLELGDSAVYFCASGQGRASGYTFGSGTRLTVV.

Comments on this clonotype: A much bigger clone sits one base away, suggesting this may be a read error. No conserved phenylalanine or tryptophan ends this CDR3, so it is likely a read error. The genes are TRBV7-9 and TRBJ1-2, with 8 bases fitting TRBD1. CDR1 is SEHNR, CDR2 FQNEAQ, per germline (reference sequence). Trimming cost V 10 bases and J 5 bases; bases outside gene matches: 12. The CDR3 contains 14 residues. CDR3 sequence: CANCRGLSTYGYTS. The CDR3 nucleotides are TGTGCCAATTGCAGGGGGCTGTCGACTTATGGCTACACCTCC.

This clonotype showed up many times. The chain employs TRBV7-8 and TRBJ2-6; no clear D. CDR1 SGHVS and CDR2 FQNEAQ come from the germline V gene. This CDR3 is built from 13 residues. V was trimmed by 3 bases and J by 6 bases, leaving 6 bases between them. CDR3 loop: CASSFDVANVLTF. DNA for the CDR3: TGTGCCAGCAGCTTCGATGTGGCCAACGTCCTGACTTTC.

The rearrangement joins TRBV5-8 to TRBJ1-1; 7 bases are a match to TRBD1. The CDR3 covers 16 residues. J gave up 5 bases and V 0 bases, and 10 bases lay outside the gene matches. Germline loops: CDR1 SGHTS, CDR2 YDEGEE. The DNA of the CDR3 is TGTGCCAGCAGCTTGGGACAGGGCGGAGCAAGGACTGAAGCTTTCTTT. Residues: CASSLGQGGARTEAFF. Based on the CDR3 plus reference TRBV5-8 and TRBJ1-1, the full variable domain is EAGVTQSPTHLIKTRGQQATLRCSPISGHTSVYWYQQALGLGLQFLLWYDEGEERNRGNFPPRFSGRQFPNYSSELNVNALELEDSALYLCASSLGQGGARTEAFFGQGTRLTVV.

The chain uses TRBV20-1 and TRBJ2-3; D is undetermined. This CDR3 spans 12 amino acids. The germline CDR1 and CDR2 sequences are DFQATT and SNEGSKA (reference sequence). The V end was cut by 4 bases, the J end by 1 base, with 6 bases between. In DNA form, the CDR3 reads TGCAGTGCTACCCCCCGCACAGATACGCAGTATTTT. Translation gives CSATPRTDTQYF.

This clonotype was observed at least ten times. V usage is TRBV29-1 and J usage is TRBJ2-2, with 14 bases lining up with TRBD2. The CDR3 consists of 14 residues. The germline V gene encodes CDR1 SQVTM and CDR2 ANQGSEA. The V segment lost 7 bases and the J segment 7 bases; nucleotides outside the gene matches: 5. The CDR3 sequence is CSAGTSGSGGELFF. In DNA form, the CDR3 reads TGCAGCGCCGGGACTAGCGGGAGTGGCGGGGAGCTGTTTTTT.

In its sample, this clonotype was seen a few times. This clone may be a read error of a much larger clone one base away. The rearrangement joins TRBV7-8 to TRBJ2-7; D remains ambiguous. The end of the DNA is better explained by TRBJ2-5, so the J call may be wrong. The V gene's germline CDR1 is SGHVS and CDR2 FQNEAQ. The CDR3 consists of 13 residues. This CDR3 is CASSFSSVETQYF. In nucleotides, the CDR3 is TGTGCCAGCAGCTTCAGCAGCGTGGAGACCCAGTACTTC.

This clonotype was observed at least ten times. V gene TRBV18 combines with J gene TRBJ1-2; D unresolved. The V end was cut by 3 bases, the J end by 0 bases, with 11 bases between. The germline V gene has CDR1 KGHSH and CDR2 LQKENI. The CDR3 contains 15 residues. CDR3 bases: TGTGCCAGCTCACCTTTGGATGCAGCTAACTATGGCTACACCTTC. Translated, it gives CASSPLDAANYGYTF. Full variable domain (outside the CDR3, taken from reference TRBV18 and TRBJ1-2): NAGVMQNPRHLVRRRGQEARLRCSPMKGHSHVYWYRQLPEEGLKFMVYLQKENIIDESGMPKERFSAEFPKEGPSILRIQQVVRGDSAAYFCASSPLDAANYGYTFGSGTRLTVV.

V usage is TRBV5-1 and J usage is TRBJ2-5; 12 nucleotides agree with TRBD1. The J call may be in error: the DNA end matches TRBJ2-7 better. The CDR3 covers 16 residues. Germline V lookup: CDR1 SGHRS, CDR2 YFSETQ. The CDR3 sequence: CASSSSGQGARYEQYF. Here the CDR3 DNA reads TGCGCCAGCAGCTCGTCGGGACAGGGGGCAAGGTACGAGCAGTACTTC.

Ten or more counts support this clonotype. The chain uses TRBV5-8 and TRBJ2-7; 7 bases match TRBD2. V was clipped by 6 bases and J by 10 bases; unmatched bases: 13. Germline V gives CDR1 SGHTS, CDR2 YDEGEE. CDR3 length: 13 amino acids. The CDR3 region is CASNPGGLKQQYF. As DNA, the CDR3 is TGTGCCAGCAACCCGGGGGGATTAAAGCAACAGTACTTC. Using reference TRBV5-8 and TRBJ2-7 for the parts outside the CDR3, the full variable domain is EAGVTQSPTHLIKTRGQQATLRCSPISGHTSVYWYQQALGLGLQFLLWYDEGEERNRGNFPPRFSGRQFPNYSSELNVNALELEDSALYLCASNPGGLKQQYFGPGTRLTVT.

This clonotype was seen ten or more times. The rearrangement links TRBV20-1 to TRBJ2-4, with 7 bases lining up with TRBD1. This CDR3 is built from 20 residues. Unmatched junction bases numbered 23, after V lost 1 base and J lost 5 bases. Germline CDR1 reads DFQATT; CDR2 reads SNEGSKA (reference sequence). The CDR3 DNA is TGCAGTGCTAGAGTAACATGGGGACGGTCTTTGGGACAGACCGAAAACATTCAGTACTTC. Translation: CSARVTWGRSLGQTENIQYF.

This clonotype appeared a few times. The rearrangement links TRBV2 to TRBJ2-2; 8 positions match TRBD1. J gave up 4 bases and V 4 bases, and 2 bases lay outside the gene matches. CDR3 size: 14 residues. Germline values: CDR1 SNHLY, CDR2 FYNNEI. CDR3 sequence reads: CASSGTGPTGELFF. The CDR3 DNA reads TGTGCCAGCAGTGGGACAGGGCCCACCGGGGAGCTGTTTTTT.

The chain employs TRBV10-3 and TRBJ2-3; 11 nucleotides align to TRBD2. The CDR3 spans 15 residues. Losses at the gene ends were 3 bases for V and 6 bases for J; bases not matched to a gene: 5. The germline V gene encodes CDR1 ENHRY and CDR2 SYGVKD. CDR3 nucleotides: TGTGCCATCAGTGACCTAGCGGGAGGACCCGATACGCAGTATTTT. Amino acids: CAISDLAGGPDTQYF.

This clonotype was picked up a small number of times. This chain connects TRBV20-1 to TRBJ1-1; TRBD1 might be the D (5 bases). Germline lookup yields CDR1 DFQATT and CDR2 SNEGSKA (reference sequence). The CDR3 consists of 15 residues. V lost 5 bases to trimming and J lost 2 bases, with 18 bases between them. The CDR3: CSAGDLDMANTEAFF. DNA for the CDR3: TGCAGTGCTGGGGACCTCGACATGGCCAACACTGAAGCTTTCTTT.

The chain uses TRBV20-1 and TRBJ2-5; unclear D gene. V lost 0 bases and J 5 bases, leaving 10 bases between the germline ends. The germline CDR1 and CDR2 sequences are DFQATT and SNEGSKA (reference sequence). The CDR3 totals 13 residues. The CDR3 loop reads CSARDWGGETQYF. CDR3 sequence (DNA): TGCAGTGCTAGAGATTGGGGTGGGGAGACCCAGTACTTC.

This clonotype showed up many times. The chain recombines TRBV12-3 or TRBV12-4 with TRBJ2-1; TRBD2 matches 14 bases. Germline trimming cut 6 bases from V and 5 bases from J; bases unmatched to any gene: 3. The CDR3 has 15 residues. CDR3 residues: CASSRLAGGNNEQFF. CDR3 DNA sequence: TGTGCCAGCAGCAGACTAGCGGGAGGGAACAATGAGCAGTTCTTC.

The chain has TRBV9 and TRBJ2-1; no clear D. CDR3 length equals 13 residues. Trimming took off 0 bases at V and 7 bases at J, with 8 bases between the two ends. Germline assignment: CDR1 SGDLS and CDR2 YYNGEE. CDR3: CASSVVMGNEQFF. Here the CDR3 DNA reads TGTGCCAGCAGCGTAGTTATGGGGAATGAGCAGTTCTTC.

About this clonotype: A read error is possible here, since a much larger clone lies one base away. V is TRBV3-1 and J is TRBJ2-5; TRBD2 matches at 11 bases. With 3 bases clipped from V and 11 bases from J, the junction kept 14 bases outside the gene matches. The CDR3 runs 16 residues. Germline V gives CDR1 LGHDT, CDR2 YNNKEL (reference sequence). The CDR3 loop reads CASSHARLAGTDEQYF. The CDR3 nucleotides read TGTGCCAGCAGCCATGCGCGACTAGCGGGGACGGATGAGCAGTACTTC.

At least ten counts were recorded for this clonotype. The gene calls are TRBV16 and TRBJ2-3, with TRBD2 matching over 7 bases. This CDR3 spans 14 amino acids. Trimming took 3 bases from V and 2 from J; bases not matched to a gene: 2. Germline values: CDR1 KGHSY, CDR2 FQNENV. DNA for the CDR3: TGTGCCAGCAGCCACGGGGGGATCACAGATACGCAGTATTTT. It encodes CASSHGGITDTQYF.